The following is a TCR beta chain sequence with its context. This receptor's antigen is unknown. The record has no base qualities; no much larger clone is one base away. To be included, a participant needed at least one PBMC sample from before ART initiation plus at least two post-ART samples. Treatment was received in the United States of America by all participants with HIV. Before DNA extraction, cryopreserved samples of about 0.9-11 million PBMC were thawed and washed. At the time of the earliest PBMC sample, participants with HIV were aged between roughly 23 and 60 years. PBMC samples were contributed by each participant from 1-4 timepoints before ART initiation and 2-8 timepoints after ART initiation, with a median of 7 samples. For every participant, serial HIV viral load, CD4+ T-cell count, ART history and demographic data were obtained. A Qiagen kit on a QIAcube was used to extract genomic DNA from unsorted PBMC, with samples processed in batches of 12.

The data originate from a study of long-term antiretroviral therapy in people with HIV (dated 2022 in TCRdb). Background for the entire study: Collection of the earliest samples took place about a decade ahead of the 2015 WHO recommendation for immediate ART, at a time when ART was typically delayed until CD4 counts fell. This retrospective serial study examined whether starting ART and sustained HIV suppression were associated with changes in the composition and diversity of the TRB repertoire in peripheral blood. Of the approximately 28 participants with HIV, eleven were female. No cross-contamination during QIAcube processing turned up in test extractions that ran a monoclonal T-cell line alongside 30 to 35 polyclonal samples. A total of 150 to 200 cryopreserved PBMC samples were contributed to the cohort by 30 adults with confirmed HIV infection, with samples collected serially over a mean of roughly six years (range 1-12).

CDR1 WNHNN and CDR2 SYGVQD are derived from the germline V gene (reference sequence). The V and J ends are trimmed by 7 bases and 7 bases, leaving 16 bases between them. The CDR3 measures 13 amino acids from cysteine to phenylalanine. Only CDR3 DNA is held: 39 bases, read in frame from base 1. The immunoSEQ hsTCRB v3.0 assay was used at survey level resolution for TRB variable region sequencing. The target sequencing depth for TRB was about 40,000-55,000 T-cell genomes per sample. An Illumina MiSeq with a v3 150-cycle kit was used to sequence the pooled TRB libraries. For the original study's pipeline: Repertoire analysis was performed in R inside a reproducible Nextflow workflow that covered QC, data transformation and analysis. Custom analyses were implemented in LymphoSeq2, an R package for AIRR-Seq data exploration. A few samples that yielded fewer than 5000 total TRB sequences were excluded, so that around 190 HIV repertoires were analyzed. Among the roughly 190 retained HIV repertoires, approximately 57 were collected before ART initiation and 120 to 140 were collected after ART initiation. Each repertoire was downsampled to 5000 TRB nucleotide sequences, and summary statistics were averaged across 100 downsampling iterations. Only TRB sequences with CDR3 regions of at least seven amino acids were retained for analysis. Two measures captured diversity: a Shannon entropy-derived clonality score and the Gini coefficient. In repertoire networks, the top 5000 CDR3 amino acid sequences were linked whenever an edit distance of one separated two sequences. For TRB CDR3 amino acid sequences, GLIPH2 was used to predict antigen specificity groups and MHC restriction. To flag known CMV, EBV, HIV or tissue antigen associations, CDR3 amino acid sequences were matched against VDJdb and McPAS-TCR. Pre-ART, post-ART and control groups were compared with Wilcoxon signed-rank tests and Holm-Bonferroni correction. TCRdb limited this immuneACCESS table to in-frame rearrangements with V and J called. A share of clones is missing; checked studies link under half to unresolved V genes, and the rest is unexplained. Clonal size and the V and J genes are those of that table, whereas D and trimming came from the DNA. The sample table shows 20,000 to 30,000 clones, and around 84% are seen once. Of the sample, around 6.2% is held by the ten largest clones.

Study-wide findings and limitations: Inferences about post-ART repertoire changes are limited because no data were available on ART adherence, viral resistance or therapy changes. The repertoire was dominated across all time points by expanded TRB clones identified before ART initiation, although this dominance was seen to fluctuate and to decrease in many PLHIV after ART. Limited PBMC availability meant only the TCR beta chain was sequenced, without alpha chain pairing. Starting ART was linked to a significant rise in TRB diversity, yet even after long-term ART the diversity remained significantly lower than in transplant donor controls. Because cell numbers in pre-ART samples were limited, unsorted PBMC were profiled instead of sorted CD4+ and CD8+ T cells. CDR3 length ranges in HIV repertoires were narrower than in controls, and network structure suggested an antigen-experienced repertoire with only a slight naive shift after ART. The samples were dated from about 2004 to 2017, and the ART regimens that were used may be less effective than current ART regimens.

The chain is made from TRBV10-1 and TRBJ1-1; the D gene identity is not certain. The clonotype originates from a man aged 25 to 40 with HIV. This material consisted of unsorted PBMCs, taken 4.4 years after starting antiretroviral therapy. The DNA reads TGCGCCAGCACTGGATCCGGCCGTAATGAAGCTTTCTTT. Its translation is CASTGSGRNEAFF.